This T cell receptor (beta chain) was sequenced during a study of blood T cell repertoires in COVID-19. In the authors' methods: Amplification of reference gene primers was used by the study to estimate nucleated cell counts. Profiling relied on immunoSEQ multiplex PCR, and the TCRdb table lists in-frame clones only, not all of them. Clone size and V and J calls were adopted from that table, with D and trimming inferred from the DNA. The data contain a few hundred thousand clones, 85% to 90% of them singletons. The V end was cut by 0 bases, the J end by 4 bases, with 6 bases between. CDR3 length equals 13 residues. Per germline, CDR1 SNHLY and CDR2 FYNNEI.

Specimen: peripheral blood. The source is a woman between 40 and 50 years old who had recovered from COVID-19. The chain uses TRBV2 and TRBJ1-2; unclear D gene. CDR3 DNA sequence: TGTGCCAGCAGTGAAGCGGAGAGCTATGGCTACACCTTC. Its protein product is CASSEAESYGYTF.